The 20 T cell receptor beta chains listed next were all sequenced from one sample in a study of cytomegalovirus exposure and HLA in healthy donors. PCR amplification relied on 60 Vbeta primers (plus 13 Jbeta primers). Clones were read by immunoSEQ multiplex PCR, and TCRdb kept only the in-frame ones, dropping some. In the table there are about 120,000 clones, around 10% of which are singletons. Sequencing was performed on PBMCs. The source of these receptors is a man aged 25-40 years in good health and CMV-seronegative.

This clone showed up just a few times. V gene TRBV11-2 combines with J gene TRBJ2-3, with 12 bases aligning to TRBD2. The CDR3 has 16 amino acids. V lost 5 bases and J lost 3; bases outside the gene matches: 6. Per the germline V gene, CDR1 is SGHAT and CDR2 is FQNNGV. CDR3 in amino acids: CASSPGLAGGTDTQYF. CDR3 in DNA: TGTGCCAGCAGCCCGGGGCTAGCGGGGGGGACAGATACGCAGTATTTT.

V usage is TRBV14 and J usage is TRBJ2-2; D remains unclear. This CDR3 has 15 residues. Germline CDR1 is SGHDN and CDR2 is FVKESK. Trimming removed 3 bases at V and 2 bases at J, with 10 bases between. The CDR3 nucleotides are TGTGCCAGCAGCCACATCGGGTCAAACACCGGGGAGCTGTTTTTT. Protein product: CASSHIGSNTGELFF.

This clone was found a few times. The CDR3 reads CAISEHRQYGYTF. CDR3 sequence (DNA): TGTGCCATCAGTGAGCACAGGCAGTATGGCTACACCTTC. The chain links TRBV10-3 to TRBJ1-2, with D perhaps matching TRBD1 (5 bases). CDR3 length: 13 residues. V dropped 2 bases and J dropped 5 bases, with 9 bases sitting between them. CDR1 and CDR2 (germline): ENHRY, SYGVKD.

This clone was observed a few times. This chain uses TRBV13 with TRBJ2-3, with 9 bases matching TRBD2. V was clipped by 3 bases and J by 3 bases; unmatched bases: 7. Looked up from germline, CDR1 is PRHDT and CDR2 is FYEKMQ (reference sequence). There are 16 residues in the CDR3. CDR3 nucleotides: TGTGCCAGCAGCTTGGGCGGGAGGGCCGGGACAGATACGCAGTATTTT. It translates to CASSLGGRAGTDTQYF.

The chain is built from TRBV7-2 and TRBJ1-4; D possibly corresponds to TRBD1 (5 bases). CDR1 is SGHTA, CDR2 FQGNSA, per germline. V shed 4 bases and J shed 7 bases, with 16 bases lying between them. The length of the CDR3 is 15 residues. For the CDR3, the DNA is TGTGCCAGCAGCTCCCAACAGGTCGTTTCTGAAAAACTGTTTTTT. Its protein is CASSSQQVVSEKLFF.

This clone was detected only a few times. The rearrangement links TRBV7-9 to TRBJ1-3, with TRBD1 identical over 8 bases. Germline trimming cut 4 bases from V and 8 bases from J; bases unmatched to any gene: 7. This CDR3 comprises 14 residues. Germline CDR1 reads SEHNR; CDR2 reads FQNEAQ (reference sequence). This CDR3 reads CASSSGQGWDTIYF. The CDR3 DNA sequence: TGTGCCAGCAGCTCCGGACAGGGTTGGGACACCATATATTTT.

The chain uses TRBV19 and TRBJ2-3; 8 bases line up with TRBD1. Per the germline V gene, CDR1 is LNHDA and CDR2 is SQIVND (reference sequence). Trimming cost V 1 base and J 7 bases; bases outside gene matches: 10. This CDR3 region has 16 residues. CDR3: CASSIGQGAAMNTQYF. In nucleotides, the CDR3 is TGTGCCAGTAGTATAGGCCAGGGGGCGGCCATGAATACGCAGTATTTT.

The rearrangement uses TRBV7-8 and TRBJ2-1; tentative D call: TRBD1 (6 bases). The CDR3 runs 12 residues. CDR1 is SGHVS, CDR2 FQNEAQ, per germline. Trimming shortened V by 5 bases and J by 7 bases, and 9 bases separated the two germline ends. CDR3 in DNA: TGTGCCAGCAGCCCCCAGGGGAATGAGCAGTTCTTC. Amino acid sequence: CASSPQGNEQFF.

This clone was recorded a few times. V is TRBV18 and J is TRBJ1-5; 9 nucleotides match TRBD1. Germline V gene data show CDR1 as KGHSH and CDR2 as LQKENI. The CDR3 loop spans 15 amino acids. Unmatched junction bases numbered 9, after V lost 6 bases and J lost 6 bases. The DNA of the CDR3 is TGTGCCAGCTCCCGTGAGGGACAGGGCTCTCAGCCCCAGCATTTT. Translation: CASSREGQGSQPQHF.

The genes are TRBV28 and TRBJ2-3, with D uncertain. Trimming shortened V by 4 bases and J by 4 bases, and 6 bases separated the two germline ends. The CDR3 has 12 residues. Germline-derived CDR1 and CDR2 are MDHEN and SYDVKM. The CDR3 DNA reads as TGTGCCAGCAGTTCTCGCGCAGATACGCAGTATTTT. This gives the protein CASSSRADTQYF.

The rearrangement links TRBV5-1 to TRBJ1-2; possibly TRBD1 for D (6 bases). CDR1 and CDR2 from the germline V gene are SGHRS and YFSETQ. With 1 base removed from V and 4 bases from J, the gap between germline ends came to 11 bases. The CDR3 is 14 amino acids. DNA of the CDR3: TGCGCCAGCAGCTTGATCAGGGGCGCCTATGGCTACACCTTC. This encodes CASSLIRGAYGYTF.

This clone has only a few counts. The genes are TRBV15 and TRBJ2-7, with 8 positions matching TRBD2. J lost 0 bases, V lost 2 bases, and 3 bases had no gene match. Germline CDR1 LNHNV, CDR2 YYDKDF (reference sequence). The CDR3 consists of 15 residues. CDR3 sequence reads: CATSRTGTSSYEQYF. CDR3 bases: TGTGCCACCAGCAGAACCGGGACTAGCTCCTACGAGCAGTACTTC. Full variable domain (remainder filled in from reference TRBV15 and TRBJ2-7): DAMVIQNPRYQVTQFGKPVTLSCSQTLNHNVMYWYQQKSSQAPKLLFHYYDKDFNNEADTPDNFQSRRPNTSFCFLDIRSPGLGDTAMYLCATSRTGTSSYEQYFGPGTRLTVT.

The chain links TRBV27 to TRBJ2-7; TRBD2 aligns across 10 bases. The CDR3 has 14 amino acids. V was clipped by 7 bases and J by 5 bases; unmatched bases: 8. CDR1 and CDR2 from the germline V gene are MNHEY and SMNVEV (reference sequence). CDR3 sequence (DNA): TGTGCCAGCACCCAGCGGGGGGGCGTTCACGAGCAGTACTTC. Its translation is CASTQRGGVHEQYF.

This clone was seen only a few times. The DNA of the CDR3 is TGTGCCAGCAGCATGGGACAGGTCAACACTGAAGCTTTCTTT. Residues: CASSMGQVNTEAFF. The V gene is TRBV9, the J gene TRBJ1-1, with TRBD1 matching 8 bases. Germline V gives CDR1 SGDLS, CDR2 YYNGEE. The CDR3 sequence is 14 residues long. Trimming removed 4 bases from V and 2 bases from J; junction bases left unmatched: 4. Complete variable domain (other parts from reference TRBV9 and TRBJ1-1): DSGVTQTPKHLITATGQRVTLRCSPRSGDLSVYWYQQSLDQGLQFLIQYYNGEERAKGNILERFSAQQFPDLHSELNLSSLELGDSALYFCASSMGQVNTEAFFGQGTRLTVV.

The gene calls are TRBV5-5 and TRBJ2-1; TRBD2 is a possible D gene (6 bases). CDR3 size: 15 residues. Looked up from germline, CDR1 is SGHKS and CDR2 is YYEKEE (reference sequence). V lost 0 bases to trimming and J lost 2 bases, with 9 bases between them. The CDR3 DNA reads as TGTGCCAGCAGCTTGGGTCTAGCGCCCTACAATGAGCAGTTCTTC. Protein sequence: CASSLGLAPYNEQFF.

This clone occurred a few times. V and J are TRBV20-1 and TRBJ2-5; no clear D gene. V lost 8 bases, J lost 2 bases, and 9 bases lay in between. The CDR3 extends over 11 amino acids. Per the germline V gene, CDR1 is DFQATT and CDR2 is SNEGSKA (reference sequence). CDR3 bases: TGCAGTTCGGCGGATCAAGAGACCCAGTACTTC. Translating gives CSSADQETQYF.

The CDR3 loop is CASRQGRTEAFF. CDR3 DNA sequence: TGTGCCAGTCGACAGGGGCGGACTGAAGCTTTCTTT. This chain joins TRBV2 and TRBJ1-1, with 8 nucleotides matching TRBD1. This CDR3 is built from 12 residues. Germline V lookup: CDR1 SNHLY, CDR2 FYNNEI. Losses at the gene ends were 9 bases for V and 5 bases for J; bases not matched to a gene: 5.

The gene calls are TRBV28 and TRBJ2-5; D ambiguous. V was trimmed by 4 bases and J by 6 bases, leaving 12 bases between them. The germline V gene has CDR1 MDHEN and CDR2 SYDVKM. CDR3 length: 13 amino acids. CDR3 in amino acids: CASSSMRIKTQYF. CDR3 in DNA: TGTGCCAGCAGTTCTATGCGGATAAAGACCCAGTACTTC. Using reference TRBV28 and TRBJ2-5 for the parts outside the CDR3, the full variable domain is DVKVTQSSRYLVKRTGEKVFLECVQDMDHENMFWYRQDPGLGLRLIYFSYDVKMKEKGDIPEGYSVSREKKERFSLILESASTNQTSMYLCASSSMRIKTQYFGPGTRLLVL.

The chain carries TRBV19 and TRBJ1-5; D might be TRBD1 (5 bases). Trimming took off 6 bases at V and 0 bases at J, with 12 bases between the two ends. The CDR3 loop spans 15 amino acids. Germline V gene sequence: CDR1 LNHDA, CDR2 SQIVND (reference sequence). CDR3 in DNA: TGTGCCAGTAGAGTTGGGGCCCTTAGCAATCAGCCCCAGCATTTT. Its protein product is CASRVGALSNQPQHF. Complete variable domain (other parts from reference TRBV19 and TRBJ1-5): DGGITQSPKYLFRKEGQNVTLSCEQNLNHDAMYWYRQDPGQGLRLIYYSQIVNDFQKGDIAEGYSVSREKKESFPLTVTSAQKNPTAFYLCASRVGALSNQPQHFGDGTRLSIL.

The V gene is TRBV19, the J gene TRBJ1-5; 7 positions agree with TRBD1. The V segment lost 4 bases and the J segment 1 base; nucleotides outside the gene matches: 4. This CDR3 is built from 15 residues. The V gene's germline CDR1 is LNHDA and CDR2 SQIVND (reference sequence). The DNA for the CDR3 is TGTGCCAGTAGTACCGCAGGGGGGAGCAATCAGCCCCAGCATTTT. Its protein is CASSTAGGSNQPQHF. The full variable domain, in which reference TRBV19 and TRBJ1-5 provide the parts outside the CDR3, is DGGITQSPKYLFRKEGQNVTLSCEQNLNHDAMYWYRQDPGQGLRLIYYSQIVNDFQKGDIAEGYSVSREKKESFPLTVTSAQKNPTAFYLCASSTAGGSNQPQHFGDGTRLSIL.